The entry below describes one T cell receptor beta chain. This clone's antigen is unknown. Within one base of it there is no much larger clone, and no base qualities were kept. Genomic DNA was extracted from sorted cells for sequencing of the TCRbeta CDR3 region. The immunoSEQ Assay was used for sequencing of TCRbeta CDR3 regions. TCRdb mirrors the immuneACCESS table, restricted to in-frame sequences. Some clones are absent from its copies; in checked studies, under half trace to an unresolved V gene, and the reason for the others is unknown. This sample is represented by fewer than 45,000 clones; about 88% of them were singletons. Together, the top ten hold more than 10% of the sample. The data originate from a study of OX40 agonist ivuxolimab in advanced cancers. Study-wide context: Ivuxolimab, which targeted the costimulatory receptor OX40 (CD134), was an agonistic, fully human IgG2 monoclonal antibody. The paper reports the monotherapy dose-escalation portion (N ≈ 50 patients) of the phase I ivuxolimab trial. Peripheral TCRbeta sequencing aimed to test whether ivuxolimab altered TCR sequence diversity and caused clonal T-cell expansion. A male proportion of 82.7% and a mean age of approximately 55 years, ranging from about 23 to 90, were recorded for the dose-escalation cohort. Partial responses occurred in three dose-escalation patients: two with cutaneous melanoma and one with hepatocellular carcinoma. Of the approximately 50 dose-escalation patients, hepatocellular carcinoma was present in about 20, melanoma in some 15, renal cell carcinoma in 9 and head and neck cancer in 9. Intravenous ivuxolimab was administered to patients every 2 weeks at six dose levels: 0.01, 0.1, 0.3, 1.5, 3 and 10 mg/kg. Prior anti-PD-1, anti-PD-L1 or anti-CTLA-4 therapy was permitted, and checkpoint inhibitors had been received by roughly 42% of dose-escalation patients.

The study at large found these results: At doses from 0.1 to 3.0 mg/kg, clonal expansion was seen in both CD4+ and CD8+ blood T cells between baseline and week 6. After ivuxolimab, more expanded clones were found on average in CD8+ T cells than in CD4+ T cells. The antigen specificity of the peripheral T cells that underwent clonal expansion was not determined. Low levels of normalized T-cell clonal expansion were also seen in some nonresponding patients. In the 0.1-3.0 mg/kg groups, partial responders were among the patients with the lowest normalized peripheral clonal expansion, particularly in CD8+ T cells.

Patients with autoimmune disease history or receiving systemic immunosuppression were excluded from the trial. Peripheral blood for TCR sequencing was collected from all dose cohorts at baseline, on cycle 4 day 1, and on cycle 7 day 1. Samples came from an open-label, multicenter, first-in-human phase I dose-escalation trial of ivuxolimab. Adults with locally advanced or metastatic melanoma, renal cell, hepatocellular, or head and neck squamous cell carcinoma were enrolled in the trial. Before TCR sequencing, CD4+ T cells and CD8+ T cells from peripheral blood were sorted into separate populations. CDR1 is given as LNHDA and CDR2 as SQIVND, both from the germline V gene (reference sequence). The germline V end is reduced by 5 bases and the J end by 0 bases; junction bases left unmatched: 8. From its cysteine to its phenylalanine, the CDR3 spans 17 amino acids. Solely the CDR3 DNA is kept, with 51 bases framed from the first base.

This TCR derives from an adult with an advanced solid tumor such as melanoma, head and neck, liver or kidney cancer. This sample comprised CD4+ or CD8+ T cells sorted from blood, obtained in a trial of the OX40 agonist ivuxolimab. Recombination joined TRBV19 with TRBJ2-1, with 9 bases in between that match TRBD2. The CDR3 protein sequence reads: CASSFRREGISYNEQFF. The sequenced DNA is TGTGCCAGTAGTTTTCGGCGGGAGGGTATCTCCTACAATGAGCAGTTCTTC.